What follows are 3 T cell receptor beta chains derived from one specimen sequenced in a study of monozygotic twins with inflammatory bowel disease. TCRdb reprocessed the 5' RACE reads, keeping one entry per CDR3 protein, no DNA. Its listing shows more than 300,000 distinct CDR3 sequences. Sequencing was performed on blood. Receptor source: a human donor with ulcerative colitis or Crohn's disease, or a healthy co-twin of an affected twin (not recorded which).

CDR3 amino acids: CASSSSRNEQFF. The chain recombines TRBV7-9 with TRBJ2-1. The CDR3 loop spans 12 amino acids. CDR1 is SEHNR and CDR2 is FQNEAQ in the germline V gene (reference sequence). Full variable domain (rest looked up from reference TRBV7-9 and TRBJ2-1): DTGVSQNPRHKITKRGQNVTFRCDPISEHNRLYWYRQTLGQGPEFLTYFQNEAQLEKSRLLSDRFSAERPKGSFSTLEIQRTEQGDSAMYLCASSSSRNEQFFGPGTRLTVL.

This chain connects TRBV7-2 to TRBJ2-7; TCRdb selects TRBD1, and the lack of DNA leaves this call unchecked. The CDR3 sequence is 15 residues long. CDR1 and CDR2 (germline): SGHTA, FQGNSA. CDR3 amino acids: CASSFTGTGGNEQYF.

This chain connects TRBV5-1 to TRBJ1-4; TCRdb designates TRBD1, a call that cannot be tested without DNA. CDR3 length equals 14 residues. The germline V gene has CDR1 SGHRS and CDR2 YFSETQ. CDR3 sequence: CASSLDGQGEKLFF.